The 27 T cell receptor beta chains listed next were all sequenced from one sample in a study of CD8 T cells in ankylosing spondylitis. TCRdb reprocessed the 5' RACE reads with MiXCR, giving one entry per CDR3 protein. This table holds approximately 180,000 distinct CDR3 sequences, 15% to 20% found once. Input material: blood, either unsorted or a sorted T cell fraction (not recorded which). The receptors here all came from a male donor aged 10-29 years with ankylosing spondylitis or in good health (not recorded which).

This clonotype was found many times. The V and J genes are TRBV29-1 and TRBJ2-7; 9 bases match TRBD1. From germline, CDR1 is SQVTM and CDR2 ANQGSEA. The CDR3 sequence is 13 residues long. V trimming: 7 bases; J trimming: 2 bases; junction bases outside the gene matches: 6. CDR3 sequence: CSAAGQGAYEQYF. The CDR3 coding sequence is TGCAGCGCCGCGGGACAGGGAGCCTACGAGCAGTACTTC.

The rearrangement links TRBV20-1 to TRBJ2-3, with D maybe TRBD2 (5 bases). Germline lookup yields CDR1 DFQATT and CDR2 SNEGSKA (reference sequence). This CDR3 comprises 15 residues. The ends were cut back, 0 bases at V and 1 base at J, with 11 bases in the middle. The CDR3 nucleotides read TGCAGTGCTAGAGAGCTACCCGGGGGCACAGATACGCAGTATTTT. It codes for CSARELPGGTDTQYF.

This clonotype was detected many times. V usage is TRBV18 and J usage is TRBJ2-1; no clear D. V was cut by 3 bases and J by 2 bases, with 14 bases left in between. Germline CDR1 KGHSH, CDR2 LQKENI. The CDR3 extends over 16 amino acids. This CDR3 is CASSPNAIGAYNEQFF. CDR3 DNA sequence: TGTGCCAGCTCACCGAATGCGATAGGCGCCTACAATGAGCAGTTCTTC.

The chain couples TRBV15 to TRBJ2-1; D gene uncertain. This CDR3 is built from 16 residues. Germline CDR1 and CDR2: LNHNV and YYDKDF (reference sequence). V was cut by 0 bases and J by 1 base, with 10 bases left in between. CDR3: CATSRDRSLSYNEQFF. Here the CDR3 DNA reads TGTGCCACCAGCAGAGATAGGTCCCTGTCCTACAATGAGCAGTTCTTC.

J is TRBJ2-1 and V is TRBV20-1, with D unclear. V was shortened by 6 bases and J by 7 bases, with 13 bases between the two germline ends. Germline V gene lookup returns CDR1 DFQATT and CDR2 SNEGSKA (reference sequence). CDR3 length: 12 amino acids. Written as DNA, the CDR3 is TGCAGTGCCCTGGGAAAGGCAAATGAGCAGTTCTTC. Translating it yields CSALGKANEQFF.

The CDR3 region is CASSSLAGSDNEQFF. In DNA, the CDR3 is TGTGCCAGCAGTTCCTTAGCGGGTTCCGACAATGAGCAGTTCTTC. The chain employs TRBV6-6 and TRBJ2-1, with 7 bases lining up with TRBD2. V shed 4 bases and J 5 bases; nucleotides not matched to a gene: 8. CDR3 length equals 15 residues. Germline V gene data show CDR1 as MNHNY and CDR2 as SVGAGI (reference sequence).

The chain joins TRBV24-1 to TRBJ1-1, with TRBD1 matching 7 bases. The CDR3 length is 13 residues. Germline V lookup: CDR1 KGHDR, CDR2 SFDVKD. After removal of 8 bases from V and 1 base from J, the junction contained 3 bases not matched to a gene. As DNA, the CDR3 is TGTGCCACCACCGCAGGGGGGAACACTGAAGCTTTCTTT. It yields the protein CATTAGGNTEAFF.

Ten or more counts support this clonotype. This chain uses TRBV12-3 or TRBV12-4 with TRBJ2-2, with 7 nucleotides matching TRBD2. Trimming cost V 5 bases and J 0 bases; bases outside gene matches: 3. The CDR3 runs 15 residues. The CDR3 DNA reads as TGTGCCAGCAGTATAGGGAGGGCGAACACCGGGGAGCTGTTTTTT. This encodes CASSIGRANTGELFF.

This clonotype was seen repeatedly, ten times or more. The CDR3, as DNA: TGTGCCAGCAGTGAGGGACTAGCGGGAGTGGTAGATACGCAGTATTTT. As protein: CASSEGLAGVVDTQYF. The chain couples TRBV25-1 to TRBJ2-3; 14 nucleotides align to TRBD2. The germline gives CDR1 MGHDK, CDR2 SYGVNS. This CDR3 has 16 residues. V gave up 3 bases and J gave up 5 bases; unmatched junction bases: 4.

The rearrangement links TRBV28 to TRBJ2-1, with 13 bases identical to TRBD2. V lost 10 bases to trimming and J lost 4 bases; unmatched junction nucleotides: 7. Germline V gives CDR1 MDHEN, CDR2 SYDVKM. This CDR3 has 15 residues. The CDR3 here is CAIRLAGGSYNEQFF. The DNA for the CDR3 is TGTGCCATCCGACTAGCGGGAGGTTCTTACAATGAGCAGTTCTTC.

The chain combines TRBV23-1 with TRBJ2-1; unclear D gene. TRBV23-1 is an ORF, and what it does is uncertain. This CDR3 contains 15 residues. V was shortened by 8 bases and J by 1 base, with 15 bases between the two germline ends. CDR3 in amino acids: CASRVLRISYNEQFF. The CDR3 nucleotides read TGCGCCAGCCGGGTCCTTCGCATATCCTACAATGAGCAGTTCTTC.

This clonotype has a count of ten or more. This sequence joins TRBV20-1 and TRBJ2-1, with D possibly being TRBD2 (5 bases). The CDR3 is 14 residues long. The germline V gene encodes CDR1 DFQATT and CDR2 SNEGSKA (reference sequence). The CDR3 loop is CSPDERTSYNEQFF. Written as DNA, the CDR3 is TGCAGCCCAGATGAGCGGACCTCCTACAATGAGCAGTTCTTC.

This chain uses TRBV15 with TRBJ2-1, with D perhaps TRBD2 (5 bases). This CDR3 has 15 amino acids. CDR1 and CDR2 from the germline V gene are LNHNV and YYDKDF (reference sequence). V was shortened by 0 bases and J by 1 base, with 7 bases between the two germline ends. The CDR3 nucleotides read TGTGCCACCAGCAGAGATCGAGGGTCCTACAATGAGCAGTTCTTC. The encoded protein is CATSRDRGSYNEQFF.

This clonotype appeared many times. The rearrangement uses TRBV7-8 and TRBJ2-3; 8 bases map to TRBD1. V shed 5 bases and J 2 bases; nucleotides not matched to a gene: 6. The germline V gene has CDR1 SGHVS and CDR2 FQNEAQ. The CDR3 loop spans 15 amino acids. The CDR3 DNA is TGTGCCAGCAGCCGGGACAGGCAGGACACAGATACGCAGTATTTT. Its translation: CASSRDRQDTDTQYF.

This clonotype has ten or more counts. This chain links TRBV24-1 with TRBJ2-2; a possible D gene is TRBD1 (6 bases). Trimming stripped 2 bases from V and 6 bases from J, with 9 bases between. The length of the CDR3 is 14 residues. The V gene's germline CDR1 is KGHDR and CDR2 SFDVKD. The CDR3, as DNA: TGTGCCACCAGTGATTCGACAGGCCCCGGGGAGCTGTTTTTT. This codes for CATSDSTGPGELFF.

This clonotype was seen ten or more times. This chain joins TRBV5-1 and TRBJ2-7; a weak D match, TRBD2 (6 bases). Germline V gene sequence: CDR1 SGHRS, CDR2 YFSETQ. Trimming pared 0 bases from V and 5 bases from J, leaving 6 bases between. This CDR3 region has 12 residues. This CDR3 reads CASSLGGDEQYF. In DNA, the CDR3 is TGCGCCAGCAGCTTGGGGGGGGACGAGCAGTACTTC.

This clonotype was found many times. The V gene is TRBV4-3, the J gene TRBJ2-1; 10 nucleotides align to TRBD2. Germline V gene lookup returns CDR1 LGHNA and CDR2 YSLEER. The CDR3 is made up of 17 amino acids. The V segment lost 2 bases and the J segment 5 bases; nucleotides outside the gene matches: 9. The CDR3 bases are TGCGCCAGCAGCCAAAGCCGGACTAGCGGAGCCGACAATGAGCAGTTCTTC. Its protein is CASSQSRTSGADNEQFF.

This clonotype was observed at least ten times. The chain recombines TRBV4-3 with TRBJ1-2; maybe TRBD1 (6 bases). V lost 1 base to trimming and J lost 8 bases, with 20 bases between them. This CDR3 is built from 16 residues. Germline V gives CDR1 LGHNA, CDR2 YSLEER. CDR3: CASSQGRSGVLSGYTF. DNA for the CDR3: TGCGCCAGCAGCCAAGGGCGATCAGGGGTTCTATCCGGCTACACCTTC.

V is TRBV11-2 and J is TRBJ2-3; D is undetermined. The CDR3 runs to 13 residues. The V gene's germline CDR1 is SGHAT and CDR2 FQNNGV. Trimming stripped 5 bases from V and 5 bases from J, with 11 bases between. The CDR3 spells CASSPGGRDTQYF. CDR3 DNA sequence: TGTGCCAGCAGCCCGGGCGGTCGAGATACGCAGTATTTT.

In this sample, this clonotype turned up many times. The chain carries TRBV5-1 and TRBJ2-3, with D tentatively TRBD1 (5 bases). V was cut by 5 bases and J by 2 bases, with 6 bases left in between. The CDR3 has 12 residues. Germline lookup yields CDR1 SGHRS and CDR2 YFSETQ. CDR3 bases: TGCGCCAGCAGGGACACCACAGATACGCAGTATTTT. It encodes CASRDTTDTQYF.

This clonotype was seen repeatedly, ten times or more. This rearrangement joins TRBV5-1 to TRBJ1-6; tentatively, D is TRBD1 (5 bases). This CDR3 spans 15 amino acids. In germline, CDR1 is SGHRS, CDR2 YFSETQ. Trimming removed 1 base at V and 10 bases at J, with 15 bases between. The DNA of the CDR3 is TGCGCCAGCAGCTTGAAGGGGCAGGGTGGCTCACCCCTCCACTTT. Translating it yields CASSLKGQGGSPLHF. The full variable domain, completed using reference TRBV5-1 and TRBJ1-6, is KAGVTQTPRYLIKTRGQQVTLSCSPISGHRSVSWYQQTPGQGLQFLFEYFSETQRNKGNFPGRFSGRQFSNSRSEMNVSTLELGDSALYLCASSLKGQGGSPLHFGNGTRLTVT.

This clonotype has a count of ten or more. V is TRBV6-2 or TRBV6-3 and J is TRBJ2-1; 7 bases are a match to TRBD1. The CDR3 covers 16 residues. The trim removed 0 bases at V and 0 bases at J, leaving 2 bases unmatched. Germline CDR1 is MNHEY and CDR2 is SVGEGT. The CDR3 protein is CASSYSGGNSYNEQFF. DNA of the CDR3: TGTGCCAGCAGTTACTCAGGGGGCAACTCCTACAATGAGCAGTTCTTC.

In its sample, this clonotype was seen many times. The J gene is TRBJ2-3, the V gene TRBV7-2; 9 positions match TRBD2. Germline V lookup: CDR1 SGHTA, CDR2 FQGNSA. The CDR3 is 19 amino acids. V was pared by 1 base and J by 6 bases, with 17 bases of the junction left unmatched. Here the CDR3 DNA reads TGTGCCAGCAGCTTAGAAGCGAGGGGACTAGCATCGCGAGTGGATACGCAGTATTTT. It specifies CASSLEARGLASRVDTQYF.

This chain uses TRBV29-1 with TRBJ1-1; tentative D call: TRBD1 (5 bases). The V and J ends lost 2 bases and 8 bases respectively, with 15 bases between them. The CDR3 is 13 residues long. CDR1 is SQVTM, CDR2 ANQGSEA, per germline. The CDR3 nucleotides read TGCAGCGTTGAAAGAAGGGGCGTCGGGGAAGCTTTCTTT. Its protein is CSVERRGVGEAFF.

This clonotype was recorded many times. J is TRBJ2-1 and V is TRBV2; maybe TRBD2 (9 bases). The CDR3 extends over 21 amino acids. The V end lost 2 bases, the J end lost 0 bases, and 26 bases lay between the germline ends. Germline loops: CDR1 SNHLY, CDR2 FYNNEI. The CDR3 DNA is TGTGCCAGCAGTGAACGAGGGGCCAGGGGGCTAGCGGGAACCTCCTACAATGAGCAGTTCTTC. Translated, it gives CASSERGARGLAGTSYNEQFF.

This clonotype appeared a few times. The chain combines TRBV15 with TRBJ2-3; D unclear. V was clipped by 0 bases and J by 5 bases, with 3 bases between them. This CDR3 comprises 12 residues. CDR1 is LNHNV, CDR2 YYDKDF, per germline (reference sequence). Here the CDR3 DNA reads TGTGCCACCAGCAGAGATAAAGATACGCAGTATTTT. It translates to CATSRDKDTQYF.

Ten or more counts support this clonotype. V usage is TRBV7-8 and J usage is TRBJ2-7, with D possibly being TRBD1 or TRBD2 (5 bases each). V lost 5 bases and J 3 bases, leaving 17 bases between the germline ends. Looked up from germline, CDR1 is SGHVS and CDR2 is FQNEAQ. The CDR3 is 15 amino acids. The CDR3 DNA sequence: TGTGCCAGCAGCGTAGACCGAGGGCAGGGCTACGAGCAGTACTTC. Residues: CASSVDRGQGYEQYF.